Listed here are 12 T cell receptor beta chains from one sample, sequenced in a study of cytomegalovirus exposure and HLA in healthy donors. The protocol was immunoSEQ multiplex PCR, while the TCRdb copy is restricted to in-frame clones and leaves out a portion. The sample consists of about 260,000 clones, 90% of them appearing once. The sequencing sample was made of PBMCs. These receptors originate from a woman in her thirties in good health and CMV-seronegative.

The rearrangement links TRBV29-1 to TRBJ2-1; D perhaps matches TRBD2 (5 bases). CDR1 is SQVTM and CDR2 is ANQGSEA in the germline V gene. V was pared by 7 bases and J by 4 bases, with 14 bases between. The CDR3 contains 13 residues. The CDR3 nucleotides read TGCAGCGCAGGACTGGATTCGTACAATGAGCAGTTCTTC. It yields the protein CSAGLDSYNEQFF.

Only one count was recorded for this clone. V and J are TRBV7-8 and TRBJ2-7; perhaps TRBD1 as D (5 bases). Germline values: CDR1 SGHVS, CDR2 FQNEAQ. Trimming cost V 2 bases and J 4 bases, with 9 bases left between them. The CDR3 is made up of 13 amino acids. DNA of the CDR3: TGTGCCAGCAGCTTAACAGGAAAATACGAGCAGTACTTC. This codes for CASSLTGKYEQYF.

V gene TRBV28 combines with J gene TRBJ2-1; D is perhaps TRBD1 (6 bases). The CDR3 is 14 amino acids. V gave up 7 bases and J gave up 7 bases, with 17 bases separating them. The germline V gene has CDR1 MDHEN and CDR2 SYDVKM. The CDR3 protein is CASTVGTPRNEQFF. The CDR3 coding sequence is TGTGCCAGCACTGTCGGGACACCTAGGAATGAGCAGTTCTTC.

V is TRBV29-1 and J is TRBJ2-3; D perhaps matches TRBD2 (6 bases). The germline V and J ends were trimmed by 0 bases and 3 bases, with 16 bases remaining between them. Germline V lookup: CDR1 SQVTM, CDR2 ANQGSEA. The CDR3 totals 16 residues. CDR3 region: CSVEDKGRLSTDTQYF. CDR3 DNA: TGCAGCGTTGAAGATAAGGGGAGGCTTAGTACAGATACGCAGTATTTT.

This chain uses TRBV6-1 with TRBJ2-1, with 13 nucleotides matching TRBD2. Germline loops: CDR1 MNHNS, CDR2 SASEGT. The V segment lost 4 bases and the J segment 3 bases; nucleotides outside the gene matches: 3. The CDR3 extends over 16 amino acids. The CDR3 sequence is CASSVRTSGGYNEQFF. In DNA, the CDR3 is TGTGCCAGCAGTGTCAGGACTAGCGGGGGCTACAATGAGCAGTTCTTC.

V is TRBV27 and J is TRBJ1-2; 8 bases line up with TRBD1. This CDR3 is 13 amino acids long. Germline V gives CDR1 MNHEY, CDR2 SMNVEV (reference sequence). Trimming cost V 2 bases and J 4 bases; bases outside gene matches: 0. CDR3 DNA sequence: TGTGCCAGCAGTTTAGGACAGGGCTATGGCTACACCTTC. Residues: CASSLGQGYGYTF.

The gene calls are TRBV6-6 and TRBJ2-7, with 8 bases identical to TRBD2. CDR3 length: 15 residues. Germline CDR1 reads MNHNY; CDR2 reads SVGAGI (reference sequence). V gave up 2 bases and J gave up 3 bases; unmatched junction bases: 6. CDR3 residues: CASSYALAGVYEQYF. In DNA form, the CDR3 reads TGTGCCAGCAGTTACGCGCTAGCGGGTGTCTACGAGCAGTACTTC.

The rearrangement links TRBV4-3 to TRBJ2-7, with a weak D call TRBD2 (5 bases). CDR3 length equals 17 residues. Looked up from germline, CDR1 is LGHNA and CDR2 is YSLEER. Deletions cut 1 base from V and 0 bases from J, with 16 bases between. CDR3 bases: TGCGCCAGCAGCCAAGGGGCTGCGGGCCCAAGCTCCTACGAGCAGTACTTC. It translates to CASSQGAAGPSSYEQYF.

The chain recombines TRBV30 with TRBJ2-7; D uncertain. Germline CDR1 reads GTSNPN; CDR2 reads SVGIG (reference sequence). The CDR3 totals 12 residues. The V end was cut by 5 bases, the J end by 2 bases, with 10 bases between. The CDR3 region has the DNA TGTGCCTGGGGGCCTAATACCTACGAGCAGTACTTC. It yields the protein CAWGPNTYEQYF.

This clone was counted once. The rearrangement joins TRBV28 to TRBJ2-1; D tentatively fits TRBD1 or TRBD2 (5 bases each). The CDR3 has 19 amino acids. CDR1 is MDHEN, CDR2 SYDVKM, per germline. The V and J ends lost 4 bases and 4 bases respectively, with 26 bases between them. The CDR3 DNA reads as TGTGCCAGCAGTTCTAAATACCTTCAGGGTGGGAGTGGTTACAATGAGCAGTTCTTC. It codes for CASSSKYLQGGSGYNEQFF.

The gene calls are TRBV27 and TRBJ2-1; D is possibly TRBD1 or TRBD2 (5 bases each). Germline-derived CDR1 and CDR2 are MNHEY and SMNVEV (reference sequence). V was shortened by 3 bases and J by 14 bases, with 14 bases between the two germline ends. The CDR3 sequence is 12 residues long. CDR3 coding DNA: TGTGCCAGCAGTTTGACGGGCCGAGGGGAGTTCTTC. Residues: CASSLTGRGEFF.

The rearrangement links TRBV5-6 to TRBJ2-5, with D possibly matching TRBD1 (5 bases). V was shortened by 3 bases and J by 4 bases, with 16 bases between the two germline ends. CDR3 length: 15 residues. Germline CDR1 SGHDT, CDR2 YYEEEE. Here the CDR3 DNA reads TGTGCCAGCAGCTCGCCCAGGGAAGTAAGAGAGACCCAGTACTTC. As protein: CASSSPREVRETQYF.